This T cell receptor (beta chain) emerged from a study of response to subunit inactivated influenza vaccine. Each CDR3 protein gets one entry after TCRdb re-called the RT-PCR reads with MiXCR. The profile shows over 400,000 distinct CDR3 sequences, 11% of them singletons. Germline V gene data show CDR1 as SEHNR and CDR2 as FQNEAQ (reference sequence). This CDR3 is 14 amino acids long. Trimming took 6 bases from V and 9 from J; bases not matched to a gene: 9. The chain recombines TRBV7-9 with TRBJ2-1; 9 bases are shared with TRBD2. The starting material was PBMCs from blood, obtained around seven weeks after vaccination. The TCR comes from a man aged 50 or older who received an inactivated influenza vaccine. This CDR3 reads CASREGLANGEQFF. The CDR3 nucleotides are TGTGCCAGCAGGGAGGGACTAGCAAACGGTGAGCAGTTCTTC. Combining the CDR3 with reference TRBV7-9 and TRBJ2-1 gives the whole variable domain DTGVSQNPRHKITKRGQNVTFRCDPISEHNRLYWYRQTLGQGPEFLTYFQNEAQLEKSRLLSDRFSAERPKGSFSTLEIQRTEQGDSAMYLCASREGLANGEQFFGPGTRLTVL.